This entry lists 4 T cell receptor beta chains sequenced from one sample in a study of regulatory T cells in long-lasting Graves disease. Time point denoted: newly diagnosed GD, antithyroid drugs for less than 3 months. Construction of the TCR library relied on RNA isolated from PBMCs. Construction of TCR beta libraries relied on iRepertoire HTBI primers and on Arm-PCR targeting CDR3 regions. TCRdb itself ran the multiplex PCR reads through MiXCR, one entry per CDR3 protein. The profile shows 500,000 or so distinct CDR3 sequences, around 15% of them singletons. These data also formed part of another study, on T cells in Graves' hyperthyroidism and ophthalmopathy.

This specimen was peripheral blood mononuclear cells (PBMCs), taken at new diagnosis, from a patient treated with antithyroid drugs. These receptors came from a woman aged 50 to 60 with Graves disease.

Only a few counts were recorded for this clonotype. The chain employs TRBV24-1 and TRBJ2-1, with D perhaps TRBD2 (5 bases). The CDR3 loop spans 16 amino acids. CDR1 is KGHDR, CDR2 SFDVKD, per germline. The V and J ends lost 5 bases and 2 bases respectively, with 15 bases between them. CDR3 coding DNA: TGTGCCACCAGTGGGGTATCCGGGAAAACCTACAATGAGCAGTTCTTC. Amino acids: CATSGVSGKTYNEQFF.

This clonotype has ten or more counts. This chain connects TRBV3-1 to TRBJ1-2, with D possibly being TRBD1 (5 bases). The germline V gene has CDR1 LGHDT and CDR2 YNNKEL (reference sequence). V was trimmed by 0 bases and J by 4 bases, leaving 9 bases between them. This CDR3 is built from 14 residues. This CDR3 is CASSQDLQAYGYTF. The CDR3 DNA is TGTGCCAGCAGCCAAGATCTACAGGCCTATGGCTACACCTTC.

At least ten counts were recorded for this clonotype. The V gene is TRBV6-5, the J gene TRBJ2-7, with D tentatively TRBD1 (5 bases). This CDR3 comprises 14 residues. Trimming shortened V by 2 bases and J by 3 bases, and 11 bases separated the two germline ends. Per the germline V gene, CDR1 is MNHEY and CDR2 is SVGAGI. CDR3 nucleotide sequence: TGTGCCAGCAGTTACGATACAGGCCACTACGAGCAGTACTTC. This gives the protein CASSYDTGHYEQYF.

The chain carries TRBV10-2 and TRBJ2-1; TRBD2 is a possible D gene (7 bases). The CDR3 is 15 amino acids. Germline V gene data show CDR1 as WSHSY and CDR2 as SAAADI. Trimming cost V 6 bases and J 8 bases, with 20 bases left between them. For the CDR3, the DNA is TGCGCCAGCAGGGGGGCGGGAGAGGGCGGGGATGAGCAGTTCTTC. Amino acid sequence: CASRGAGEGGDEQFF.